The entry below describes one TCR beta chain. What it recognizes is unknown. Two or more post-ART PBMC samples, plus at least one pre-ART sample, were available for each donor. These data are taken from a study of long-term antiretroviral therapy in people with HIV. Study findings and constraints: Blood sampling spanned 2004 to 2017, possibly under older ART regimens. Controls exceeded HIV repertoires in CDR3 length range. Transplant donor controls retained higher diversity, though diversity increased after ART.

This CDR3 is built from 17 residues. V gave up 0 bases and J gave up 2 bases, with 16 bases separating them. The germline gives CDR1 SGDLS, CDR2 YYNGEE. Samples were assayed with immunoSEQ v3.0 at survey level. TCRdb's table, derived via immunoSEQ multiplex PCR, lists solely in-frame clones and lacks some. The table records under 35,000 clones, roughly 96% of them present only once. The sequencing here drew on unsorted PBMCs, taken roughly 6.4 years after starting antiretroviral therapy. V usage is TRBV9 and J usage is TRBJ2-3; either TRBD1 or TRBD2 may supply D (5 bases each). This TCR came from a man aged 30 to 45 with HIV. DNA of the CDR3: TGTGCCAGCAGCGTAGAAGTGGGGGAGACAATCACAGATACGCAGTATTTT. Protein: CASSVEVGETITDTQYF. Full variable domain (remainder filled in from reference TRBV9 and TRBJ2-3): DSGVTQTPKHLITATGQRVTLRCSPRSGDLSVYWYQQSLDQGLQFLIQYYNGEERAKGNILERFSAQQFPDLHSELNLSSLELGDSALYFCASSVEVGETITDTQYFGPGTRLTVL.